This T cell receptor beta chain was observed in a study of identifying expanded T cells in peripheral blood. Data came from immunoSEQ multiplex PCR; TCRdb stores just in-frame clones and leaves some out. The table lists about 110,000 clones, less than 90% of them singletons. The CDR3 runs to 14 residues. The germline V gene encodes CDR1 SGHTA and CDR2 FQGNSA. After removal of 5 bases from V and 6 bases from J, the junction contained 5 bases not matched to a gene. Collection occurred without any documented infections or immune events in donors. The specimen sequenced was blood. The sequence derives from a person aged 18-69 years in good health. This chain links TRBV7-2 with TRBJ2-7; the match to TRBD1 covers 12 bases. CDR3 loop: CASSPTGQGAEQYF. The CDR3 coding sequence is TGTGCCAGCAGCCCAACGGGACAGGGGGCCGAGCAGTACTTC.